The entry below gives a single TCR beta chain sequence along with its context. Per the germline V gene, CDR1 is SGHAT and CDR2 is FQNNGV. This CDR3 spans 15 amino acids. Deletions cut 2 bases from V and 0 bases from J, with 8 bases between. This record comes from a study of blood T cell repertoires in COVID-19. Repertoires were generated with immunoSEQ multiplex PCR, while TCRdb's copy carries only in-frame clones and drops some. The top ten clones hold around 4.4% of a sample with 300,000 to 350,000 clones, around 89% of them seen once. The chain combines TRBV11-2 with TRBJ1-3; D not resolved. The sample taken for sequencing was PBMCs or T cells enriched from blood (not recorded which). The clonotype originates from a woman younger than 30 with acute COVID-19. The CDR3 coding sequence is TGTGCCAGCAGCTTAATCAGGAACTCTGGAAACACCATATATTTT. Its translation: CASSLIRNSGNTIYF.